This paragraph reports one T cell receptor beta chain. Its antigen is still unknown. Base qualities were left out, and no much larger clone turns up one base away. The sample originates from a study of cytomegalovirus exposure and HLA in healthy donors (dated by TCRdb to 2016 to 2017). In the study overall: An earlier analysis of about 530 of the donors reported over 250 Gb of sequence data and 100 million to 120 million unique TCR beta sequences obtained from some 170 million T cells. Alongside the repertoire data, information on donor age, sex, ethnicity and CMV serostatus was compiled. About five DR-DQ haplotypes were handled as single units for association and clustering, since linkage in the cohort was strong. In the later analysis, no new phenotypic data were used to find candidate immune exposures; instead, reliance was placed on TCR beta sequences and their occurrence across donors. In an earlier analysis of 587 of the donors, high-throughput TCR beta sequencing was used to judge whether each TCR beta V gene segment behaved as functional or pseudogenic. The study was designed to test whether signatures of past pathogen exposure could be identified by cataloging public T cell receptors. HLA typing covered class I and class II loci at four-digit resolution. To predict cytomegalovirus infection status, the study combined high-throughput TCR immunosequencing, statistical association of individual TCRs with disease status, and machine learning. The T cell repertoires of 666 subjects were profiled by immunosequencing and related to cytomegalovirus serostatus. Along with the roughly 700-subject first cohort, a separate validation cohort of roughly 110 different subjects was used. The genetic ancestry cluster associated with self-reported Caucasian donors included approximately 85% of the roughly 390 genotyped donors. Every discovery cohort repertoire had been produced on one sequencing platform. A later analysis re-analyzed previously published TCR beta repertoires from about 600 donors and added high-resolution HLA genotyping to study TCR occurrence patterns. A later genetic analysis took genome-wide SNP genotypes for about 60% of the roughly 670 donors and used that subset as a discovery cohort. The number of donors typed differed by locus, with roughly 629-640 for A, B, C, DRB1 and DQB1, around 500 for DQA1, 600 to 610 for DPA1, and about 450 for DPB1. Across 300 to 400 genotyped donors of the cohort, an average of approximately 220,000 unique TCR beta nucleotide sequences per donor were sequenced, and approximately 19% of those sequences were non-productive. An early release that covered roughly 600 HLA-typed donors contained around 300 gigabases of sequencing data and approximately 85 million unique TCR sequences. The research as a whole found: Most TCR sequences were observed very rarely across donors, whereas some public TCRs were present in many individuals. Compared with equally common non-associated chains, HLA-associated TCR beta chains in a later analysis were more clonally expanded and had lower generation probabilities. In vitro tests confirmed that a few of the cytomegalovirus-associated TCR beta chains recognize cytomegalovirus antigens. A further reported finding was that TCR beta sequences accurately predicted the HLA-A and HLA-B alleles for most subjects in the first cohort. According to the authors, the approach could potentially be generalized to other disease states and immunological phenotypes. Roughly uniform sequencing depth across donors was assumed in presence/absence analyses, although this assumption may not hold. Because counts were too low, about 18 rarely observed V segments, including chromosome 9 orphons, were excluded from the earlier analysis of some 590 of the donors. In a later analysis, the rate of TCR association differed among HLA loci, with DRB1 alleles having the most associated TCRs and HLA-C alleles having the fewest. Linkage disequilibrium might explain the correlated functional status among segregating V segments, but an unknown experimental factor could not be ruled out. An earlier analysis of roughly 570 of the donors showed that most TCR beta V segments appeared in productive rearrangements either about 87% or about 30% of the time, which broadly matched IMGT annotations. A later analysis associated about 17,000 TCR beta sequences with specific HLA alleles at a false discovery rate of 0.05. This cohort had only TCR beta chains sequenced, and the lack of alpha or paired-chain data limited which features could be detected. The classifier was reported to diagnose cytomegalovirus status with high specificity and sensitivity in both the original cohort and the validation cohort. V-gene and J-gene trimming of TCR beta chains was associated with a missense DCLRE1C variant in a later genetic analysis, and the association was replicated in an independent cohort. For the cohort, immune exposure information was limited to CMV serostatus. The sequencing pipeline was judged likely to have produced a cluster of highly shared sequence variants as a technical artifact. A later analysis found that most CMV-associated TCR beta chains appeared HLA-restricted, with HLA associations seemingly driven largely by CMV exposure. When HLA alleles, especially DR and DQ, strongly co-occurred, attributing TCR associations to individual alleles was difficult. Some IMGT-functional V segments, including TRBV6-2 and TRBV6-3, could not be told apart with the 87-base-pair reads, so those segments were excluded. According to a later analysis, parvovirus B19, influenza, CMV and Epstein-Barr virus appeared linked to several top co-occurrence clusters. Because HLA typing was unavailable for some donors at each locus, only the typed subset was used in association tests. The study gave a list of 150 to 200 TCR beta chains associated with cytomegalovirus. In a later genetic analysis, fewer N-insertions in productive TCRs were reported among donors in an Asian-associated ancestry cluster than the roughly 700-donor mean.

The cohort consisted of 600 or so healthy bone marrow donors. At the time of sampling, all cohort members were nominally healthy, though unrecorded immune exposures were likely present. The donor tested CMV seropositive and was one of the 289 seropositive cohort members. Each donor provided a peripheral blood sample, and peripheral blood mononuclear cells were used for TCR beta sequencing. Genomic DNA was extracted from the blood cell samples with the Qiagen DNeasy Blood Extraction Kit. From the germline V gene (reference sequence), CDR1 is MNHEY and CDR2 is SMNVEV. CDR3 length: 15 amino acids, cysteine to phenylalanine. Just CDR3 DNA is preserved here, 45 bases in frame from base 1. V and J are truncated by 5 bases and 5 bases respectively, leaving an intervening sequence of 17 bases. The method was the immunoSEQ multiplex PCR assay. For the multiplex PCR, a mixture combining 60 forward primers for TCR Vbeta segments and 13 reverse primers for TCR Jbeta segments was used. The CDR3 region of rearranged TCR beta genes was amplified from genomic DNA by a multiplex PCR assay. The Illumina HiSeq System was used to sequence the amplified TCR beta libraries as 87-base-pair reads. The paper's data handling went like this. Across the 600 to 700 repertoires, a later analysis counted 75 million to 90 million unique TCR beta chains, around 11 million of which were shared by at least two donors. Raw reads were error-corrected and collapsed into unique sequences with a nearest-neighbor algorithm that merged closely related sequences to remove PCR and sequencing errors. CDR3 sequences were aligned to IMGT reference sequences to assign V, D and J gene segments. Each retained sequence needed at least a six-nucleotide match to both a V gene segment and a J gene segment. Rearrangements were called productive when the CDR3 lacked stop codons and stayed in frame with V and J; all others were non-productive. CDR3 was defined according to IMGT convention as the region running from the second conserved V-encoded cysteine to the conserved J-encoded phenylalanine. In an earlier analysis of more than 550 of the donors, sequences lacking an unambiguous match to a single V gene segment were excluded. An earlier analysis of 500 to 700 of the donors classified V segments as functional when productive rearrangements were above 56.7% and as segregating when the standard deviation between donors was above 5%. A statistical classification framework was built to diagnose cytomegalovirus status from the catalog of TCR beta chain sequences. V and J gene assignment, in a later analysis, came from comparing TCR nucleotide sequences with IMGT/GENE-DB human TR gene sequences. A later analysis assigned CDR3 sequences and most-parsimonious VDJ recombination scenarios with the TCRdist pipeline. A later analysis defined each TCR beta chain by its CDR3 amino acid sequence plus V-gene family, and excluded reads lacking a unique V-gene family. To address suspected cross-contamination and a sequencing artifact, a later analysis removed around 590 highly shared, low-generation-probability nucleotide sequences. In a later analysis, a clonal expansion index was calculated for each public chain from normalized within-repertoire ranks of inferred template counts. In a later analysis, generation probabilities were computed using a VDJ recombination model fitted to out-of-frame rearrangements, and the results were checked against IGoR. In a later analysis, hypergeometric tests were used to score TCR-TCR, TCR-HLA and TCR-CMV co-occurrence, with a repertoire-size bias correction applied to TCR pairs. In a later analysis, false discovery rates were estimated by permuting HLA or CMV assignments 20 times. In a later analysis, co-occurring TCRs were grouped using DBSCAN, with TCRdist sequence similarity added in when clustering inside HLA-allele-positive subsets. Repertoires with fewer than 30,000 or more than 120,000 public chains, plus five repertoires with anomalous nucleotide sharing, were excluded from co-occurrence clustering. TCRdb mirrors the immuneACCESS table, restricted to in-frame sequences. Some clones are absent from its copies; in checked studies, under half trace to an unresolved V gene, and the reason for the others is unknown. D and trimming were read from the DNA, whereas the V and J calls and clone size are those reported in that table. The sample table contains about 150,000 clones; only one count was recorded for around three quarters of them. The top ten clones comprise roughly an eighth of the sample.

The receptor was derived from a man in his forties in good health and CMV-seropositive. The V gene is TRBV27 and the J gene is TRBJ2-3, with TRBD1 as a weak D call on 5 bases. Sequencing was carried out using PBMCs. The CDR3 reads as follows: CASSPFQGRGDTQYF. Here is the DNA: TGTGCCAGCAGTCCCTTCCAGGGTAGGGGAGATACGCAGTATTTT.